The clone carrying this TCR beta chain was recorded at least ten times. Its antigen is unidentified. These data are taken from a study of immune heterogeneity within non-small cell lung tumors. Study context: The tumor set comprised a few squamous cell carcinomas and over 9 non-squamous carcinomas (plus 1 not otherwise specified).

Points from the study as a whole: Tumor sites in a patient shared identical dominant CDR3 beta clonotypes and also carried site-unique high-frequency clones. With an R of roughly 0.36, local T-cell clonality correlated moderately but significantly with local tumor mutational burden.

Genomic DNA from bulk tumor acted as the template, and 450 to 700 ng was loaded per sample. Several biopsies per primary tumor were taken during surgery, spaced as far apart as possible. Patients underwent curative surgery for non-small cell lung cancer (untreated and newly diagnosed). Germline V lookup: CDR1 SGHNT, CDR2 YENEEA. CDR3 length equals 15 residues. Deletions cut 0 bases from V and 9 bases from J, with 12 bases between. TCR beta CDR3 was amplified by multiplex PCR, first round around 10 cycles, 32 V and 13 J primers. One entry per CDR3 protein, called by TCRdb with MiXCR from the multiplex PCR reads. Of roughly 11,000 distinct CDR3 sequences listed, nearly 30% are singletons.

The chain recombines TRBV11-3 with TRBJ1-6; TRBD1 might be the D (5 bases). The sequence was collected from a woman aged 50 to 60 with non-small cell lung cancer. The sample taken for sequencing was lung tumor tissue. The CDR3 is CASSLEGGSCSPLHF. The CDR3 nucleotides read TGTGCCAGCAGCTTAGAGGGGGGAAGTTGTTCACCCCTCCACTTT.